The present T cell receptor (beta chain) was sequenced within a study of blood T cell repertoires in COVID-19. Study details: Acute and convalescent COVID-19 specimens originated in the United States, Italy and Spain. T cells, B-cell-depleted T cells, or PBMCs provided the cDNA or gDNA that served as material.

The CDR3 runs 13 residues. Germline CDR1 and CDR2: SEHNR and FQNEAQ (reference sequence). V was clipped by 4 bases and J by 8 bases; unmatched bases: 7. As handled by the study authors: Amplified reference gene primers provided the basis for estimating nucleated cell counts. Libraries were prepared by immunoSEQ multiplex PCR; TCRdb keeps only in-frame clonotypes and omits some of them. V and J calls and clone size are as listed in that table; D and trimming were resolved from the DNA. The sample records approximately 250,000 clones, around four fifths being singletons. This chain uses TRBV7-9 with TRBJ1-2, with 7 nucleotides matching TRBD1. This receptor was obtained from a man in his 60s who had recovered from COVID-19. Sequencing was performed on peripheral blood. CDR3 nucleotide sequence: TGTGCCAGCAGCTCGACAGGGCCAAAGGGCTACACCTTC. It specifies CASSSTGPKGYTF.